Presented here are 21 T cell receptor beta chains from one specimen sequenced in a study of T cells expressing NK-cell markers. TCRdb processed the 5' RACE reads again and assigns one entry to each CDR3 protein, with no DNA. In all, the sample yields over 350,000 distinct CDR3 sequences. Source material: blood T cells: a sorted CD56 or NKG2C T cell subset, CD4+ or CD8+ T cells, or bulk PBMC T cells (not recorded which). The receptors here all came from a woman aged 50 to 65 in good health.

The rearrangement links TRBV5-1 to TRBJ2-7; the TCRdb D gene call, TRBD2, has no DNA to confirm it. CDR1 is SGHRS, CDR2 YFSETQ, per germline. The CDR3 spans 14 residues. The CDR3 loop is CASSLGTFVYEQYF. The full variable domain, its missing parts supplied by reference TRBV5-1 and TRBJ2-7, is KAGVTQTPRYLIKTRGQQVTLSCSPISGHRSVSWYQQTPGQGLQFLFEYFSETQRNKGNFPGRFSGRQFSNSRSEMNVSTLELGDSALYLCASSLGTFVYEQYFGPGTRLTVT.

The chain recombines TRBV6-5 with TRBJ2-2; without DNA, the TCRdb call of TRBD1 cannot be checked. The CDR3 is 15 amino acids. The V gene's germline CDR1 is MNHEY and CDR2 SVGAGI. CDR3 sequence reads: CASSYSGQVRRELFF.

The gene calls are TRBV12-3 or TRBV12-4 and TRBJ1-4; TCRdb's assignment of TRBD1 cannot be checked, as there is no DNA. This CDR3 has 13 residues. Here the CDR3 reads CASKGTVNEKLFF.

The chain recombines TRBV12-3 or TRBV12-4 with TRBJ1-4. The CDR3 length is 12 residues. The CDR3 loop is CASRLRDEKLFF.

The CDR3 is CASSLAPSGVGISSYNEQFF. The chain recombines TRBV5-1 with TRBJ2-1; the TRBD2 assignment by TCRdb is unverifiable without DNA. In germline, CDR1 is SGHRS, CDR2 YFSETQ. The CDR3 totals 20 residues.

The V call is TRBV7-8, the J call TRBJ1-2; the TCRdb call, TRBD1, lacks DNA for checking. The germline CDR1 and CDR2 sequences are SGHVS and FQNEAQ. The CDR3 consists of 13 residues. The CDR3 sequence is CASSLTGMRGYTF.

The chain is built from TRBV12-3 or TRBV12-4 and TRBJ1-5. CDR3 length: 13 residues. CDR3 sequence reads: CASTIDSFQPQHF.

V is TRBV5-1 and J is TRBJ1-5; the TRBD1 assignment by TCRdb is unverifiable without DNA. This CDR3 is built from 14 residues. Germline CDR1 SGHRS, CDR2 YFSETQ. CDR3 loop: CASSPGQGQWPQHF.

V usage is TRBV20-1 and J usage is TRBJ2-3. The CDR3 extends over 13 amino acids. Looked up from germline, CDR1 is DFQATT and CDR2 is SNEGSKA (reference sequence). The CDR3 sequence: CSARDRVTDTQYF.

The chain combines TRBV29-1 with TRBJ2-1; TCRdb reports TRBD2, a call that lacks DNA to check it against. The length of the CDR3 is 15 residues. CDR1 and CDR2 (germline): SQVTM, ANQGSEA. This chain's CDR3 is CSVEDAGLVVVEQFF.

V gene TRBV6-1 combines with J gene TRBJ1-5; there is no DNA to check the TCRdb D call of TRBD1. Per the germline V gene, CDR1 is MNHNS and CDR2 is SASEGT. The CDR3 totals 13 residues. The CDR3 reads CASSGGQRQPQHF.

The chain employs TRBV6-5 and TRBJ2-1; TCRdb selects TRBD1, and the lack of DNA leaves this call unchecked. Germline lookup yields CDR1 MNHEY and CDR2 SVGAGI. This CDR3 has 13 residues. The CDR3 sequence is CASSYSLGPEQFF.

The genes are TRBV12-3 or TRBV12-4 and TRBJ1-2; absent DNA, TCRdb's TRBD1 call cannot be checked. The CDR3 runs 13 residues. The CDR3 spells CASRPRQAYGYTF.

The chain has TRBV12-3 or TRBV12-4 and TRBJ1-5; TCRdb designates TRBD1, a call that cannot be tested without DNA. This CDR3 comprises 18 residues. The CDR3 sequence: CASSFGQSGIGINQPQHF.

This chain links TRBV5-1 with TRBJ1-1. Germline V CDR1 and CDR2: SGHRS, YFSETQ. The CDR3 runs 11 residues. CDR3 in amino acids: CASSLAGEAFF. Looking up the rest from reference TRBV5-1 and TRBJ1-1 gives the full variable domain: KAGVTQTPRYLIKTRGQQVTLSCSPISGHRSVSWYQQTPGQGLQFLFEYFSETQRNKGNFPGRFSGRQFSNSRSEMNVSTLELGDSALYLCASSLAGEAFFGQGTRLTVV.

V gene TRBV11-2 combines with J gene TRBJ1-2; TCRdb proposes TRBD1, but this gene call is untestable without DNA. Per germline, CDR1 SGHAT and CDR2 FQNNGV. The CDR3 length is 13 residues. CDR3 amino acids: CASTRTQPYGYTF. The complete variable domain, with remaining parts taken from reference TRBV11-2 and TRBJ1-2, reads EAGVAQSPRYKIIEKRQSVAFWCNPISGHATLYWYQQILGQGPKLLIQFQNNGVVDDSQLPKDRFSAERLKGVDSTLKIQPAKLEDSAVYLCASTRTQPYGYTFGSGTRLTVV.

J is TRBJ1-1 and V is TRBV7-8; the D call from TCRdb, TRBD1, cannot be confirmed without DNA. The CDR3 has 15 amino acids. In germline, CDR1 is SGHVS, CDR2 FQNEAQ. CDR3 sequence: CASSSSGTGGAEAFF.

The chain is built from TRBV5-1 and TRBJ2-1; the TRBD1 assignment by TCRdb is unverifiable without DNA. CDR3 length: 14 amino acids. CDR1 SGHRS and CDR2 YFSETQ come from the germline V gene. The CDR3 loop reads CASSSGNLGNEQFF.

The CDR3 is CATSEVGGPNQPQHF. The chain links TRBV24-1 to TRBJ1-5; TCRdb's assignment of TRBD1 cannot be checked, as there is no DNA. Germline V lookup: CDR1 KGHDR, CDR2 SFDVKD. The CDR3 runs to 15 residues.

The chain links TRBV11-2 to TRBJ1-3. Germline-derived CDR1 and CDR2 are SGHAT and FQNNGV. The CDR3 is 15 amino acids. This chain's CDR3 is CASSRIRGSGNTIYF.

This rearrangement joins TRBV20-1 to TRBJ2-2; TCRdb outputs TRBD1, but without DNA this stays unchecked. The CDR3 runs 14 residues. Germline loops: CDR1 DFQATT, CDR2 SNEGSKA (reference sequence). CDR3 protein: CSANPRENTGELFF.